This TCR beta chain derives from a study of T cells in women clearing cervical HPV infection. Study details: Cases: HPV16-related CIN3 or worse on histology, a couple of invasive cancers. Cases' blood sampling followed lesion detection by median around 150 days (90 to 200).

Profiling relied on immunoSEQ multiplex PCR, and the TCRdb table lists in-frame clones only, not all of them. This sample contains about 20,000 clones. With regard to this clone: The missing CDR3 end, 3 residues past where the read stops, is filled in from the germline J gene.

V trimming: 6 bases; J trimming: 3 bases; junction bases outside the gene matches: 6. Germline V gene lookup returns CDR1 MRHNA and CDR2 SNTAGT. The CDR3 covers 15 residues. The clonotype originates from a woman between 18 and 69 years old with a cervical HPV16 infection that either progressed to CIN3+ or cleared (not recorded which). The source material was blood buffy coat. This sequence joins TRBV6-4 and TRBJ2-3, with TRBD2 identical over 10 bases. CDR3 DNA (partial): TGTGCCAGCAGCGGGCTAGCGGGAGATACAGATACG. Encoded protein: CASSGLAGDTDT. The whole CDR3 protein is CASSGLAGDTDTQYF.